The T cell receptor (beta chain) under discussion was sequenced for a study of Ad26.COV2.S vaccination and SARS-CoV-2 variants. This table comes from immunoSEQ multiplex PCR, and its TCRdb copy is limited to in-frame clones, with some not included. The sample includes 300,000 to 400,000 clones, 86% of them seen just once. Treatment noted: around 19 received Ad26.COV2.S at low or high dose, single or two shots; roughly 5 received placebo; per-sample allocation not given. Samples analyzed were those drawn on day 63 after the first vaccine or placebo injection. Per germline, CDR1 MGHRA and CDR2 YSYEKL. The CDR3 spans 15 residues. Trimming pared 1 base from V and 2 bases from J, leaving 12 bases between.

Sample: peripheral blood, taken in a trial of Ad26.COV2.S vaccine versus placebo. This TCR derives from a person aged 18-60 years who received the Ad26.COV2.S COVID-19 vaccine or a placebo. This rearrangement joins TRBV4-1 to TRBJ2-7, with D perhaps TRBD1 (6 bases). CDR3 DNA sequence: TGCGCCAGCAGCCAAGTAGGGGGTGTCCCCTACGAGCAGTACTTC. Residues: CASSQVGGVPYEQYF.